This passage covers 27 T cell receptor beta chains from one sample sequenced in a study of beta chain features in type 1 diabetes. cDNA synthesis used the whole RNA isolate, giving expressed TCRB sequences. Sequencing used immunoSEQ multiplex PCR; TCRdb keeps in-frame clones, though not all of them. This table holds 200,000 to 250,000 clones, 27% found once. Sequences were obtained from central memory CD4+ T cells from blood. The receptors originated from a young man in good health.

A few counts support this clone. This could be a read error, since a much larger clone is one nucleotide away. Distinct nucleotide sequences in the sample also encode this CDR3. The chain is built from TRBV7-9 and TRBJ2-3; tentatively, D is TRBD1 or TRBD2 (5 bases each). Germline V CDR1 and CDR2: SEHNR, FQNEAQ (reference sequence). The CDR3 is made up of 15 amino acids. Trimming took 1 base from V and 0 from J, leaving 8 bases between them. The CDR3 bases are TGTGCCAGCAGCTTAGAGAGGGGTAGCACAGATACGCAGTATTTT. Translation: CASSLERGSTDTQYF.

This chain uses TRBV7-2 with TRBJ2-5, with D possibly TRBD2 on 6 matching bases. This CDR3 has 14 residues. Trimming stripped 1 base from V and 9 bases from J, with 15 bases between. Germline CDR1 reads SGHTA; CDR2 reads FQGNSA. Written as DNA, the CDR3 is TGTGCCAGCAGCTTAGACGAGACACCGGGGGCCCAGTACTTC. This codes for CASSLDETPGAQYF. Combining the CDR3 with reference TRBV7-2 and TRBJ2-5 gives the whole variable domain GAGVSQSPSNKVTEKGKDVELRCDPISGHTALYWYRQSLGQGLEFLIYFQGNSAPDKSGLPSDRFSAERTGGSVSTLTIQRTQQEDSAVYLCASSLDETPGAQYFGPGTRLLVL.

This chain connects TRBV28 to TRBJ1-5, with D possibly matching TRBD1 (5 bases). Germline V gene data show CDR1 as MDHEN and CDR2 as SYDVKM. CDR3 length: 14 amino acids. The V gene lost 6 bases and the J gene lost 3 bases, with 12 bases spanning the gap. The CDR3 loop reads CASRSGGANQPQHF. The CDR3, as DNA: TGTGCCAGCAGATCCGGAGGGGCCAATCAGCCCCAGCATTTT.

The CDR3 loop is CASSPPWGRESGELFF. Here the CDR3 DNA reads TGTGCCAGCAGCCCCCCCTGGGGCAGGGAATCCGGGGAGCTGTTTTTT. The chain employs TRBV7-2 and TRBJ2-2; D possibly corresponds to TRBD1 (5 bases). The CDR3 sequence is 16 residues long. Trimming took 5 bases from V and 6 from J, leaving 19 bases between them. CDR1 is SGHTA, CDR2 FQGNSA, per germline.

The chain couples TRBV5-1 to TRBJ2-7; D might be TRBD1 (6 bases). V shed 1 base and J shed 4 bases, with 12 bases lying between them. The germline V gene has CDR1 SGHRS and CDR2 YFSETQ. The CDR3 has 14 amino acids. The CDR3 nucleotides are TGCGCCAGCAGCTTGTCGGCAGGGGCGTACGAGCAGTACTTC. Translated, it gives CASSLSAGAYEQYF.

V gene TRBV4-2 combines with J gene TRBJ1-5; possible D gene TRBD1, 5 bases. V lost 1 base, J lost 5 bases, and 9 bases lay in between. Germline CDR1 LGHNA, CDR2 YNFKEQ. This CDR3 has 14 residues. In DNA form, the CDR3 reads TGTGCCAGCAGCCAAGTCAGGGTGGATCAGCCCCAGCATTTT. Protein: CASSQVRVDQPQHF.

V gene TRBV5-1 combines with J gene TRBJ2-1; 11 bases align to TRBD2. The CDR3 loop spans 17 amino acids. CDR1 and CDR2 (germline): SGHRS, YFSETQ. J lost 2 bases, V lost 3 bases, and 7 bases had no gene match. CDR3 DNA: TGCGCCAGCAGCTATAACCCTAGCGGGAGGACCTACAATGAGCAGTTCTTC. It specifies CASSYNPSGRTYNEQFF.

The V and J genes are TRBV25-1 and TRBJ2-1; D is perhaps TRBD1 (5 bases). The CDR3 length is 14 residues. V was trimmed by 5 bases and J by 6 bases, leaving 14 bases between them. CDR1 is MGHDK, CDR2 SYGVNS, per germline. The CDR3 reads CASSSQGSANEQFF. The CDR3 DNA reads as TGTGCCAGCAGTTCCCAGGGCTCGGCCAATGAGCAGTTCTTC. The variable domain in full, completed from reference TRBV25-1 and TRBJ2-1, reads EADIYQTPRYLVIGTGKKITLECSQTMGHDKMYWYQQDPGMELHLIHYSYGVNSTEKGDLSSESTVSRIRTEHFPLTLESARPSHTSQYLCASSSQGSANEQFFGPGTRLTVL.

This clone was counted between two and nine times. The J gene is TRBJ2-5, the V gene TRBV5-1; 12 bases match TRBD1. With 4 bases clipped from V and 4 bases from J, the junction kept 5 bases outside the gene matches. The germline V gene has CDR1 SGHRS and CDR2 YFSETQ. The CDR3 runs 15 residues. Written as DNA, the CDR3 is TGCGCCAGCAGCCCGGGACAGGGGGCTATAGAGACCCAGTACTTC. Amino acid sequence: CASSPGQGAIETQYF.

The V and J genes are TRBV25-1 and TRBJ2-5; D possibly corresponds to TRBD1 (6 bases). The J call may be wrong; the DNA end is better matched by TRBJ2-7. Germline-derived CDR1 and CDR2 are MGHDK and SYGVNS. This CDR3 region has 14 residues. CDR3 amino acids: CASSESQGWYEQYF. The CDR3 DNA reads TGTGCCAGCAGTGAATCGCAGGGGTGGTACGAGCAGTACTTC.

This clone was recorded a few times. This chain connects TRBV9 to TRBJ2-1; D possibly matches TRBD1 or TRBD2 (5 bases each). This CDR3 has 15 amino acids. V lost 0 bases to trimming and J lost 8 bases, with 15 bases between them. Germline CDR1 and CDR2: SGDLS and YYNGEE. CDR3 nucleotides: TGTGCCAGCAGCGTAGCTACCTATGGGGGAGATGAGCAGTTCTTC. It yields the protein CASSVATYGGDEQFF.

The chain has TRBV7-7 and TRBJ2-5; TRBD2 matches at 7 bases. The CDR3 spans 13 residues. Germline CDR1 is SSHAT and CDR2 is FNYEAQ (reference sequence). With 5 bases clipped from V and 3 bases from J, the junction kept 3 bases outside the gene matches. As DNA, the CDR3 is TGTGCCAGCAGCCCCGGGACTAAAGAGACCCAGTACTTC. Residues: CASSPGTKETQYF. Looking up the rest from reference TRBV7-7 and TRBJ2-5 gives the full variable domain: GAGVSQSPRYKVTKRGQDVTLRCDPISSHATLYWYQQALGQGPEFLTYFNYEAQPDKSGLPSDRFSAERPEGSISTLTIQRTEQRDSAMYRCASSPGTKETQYFGPGTRLLVL.

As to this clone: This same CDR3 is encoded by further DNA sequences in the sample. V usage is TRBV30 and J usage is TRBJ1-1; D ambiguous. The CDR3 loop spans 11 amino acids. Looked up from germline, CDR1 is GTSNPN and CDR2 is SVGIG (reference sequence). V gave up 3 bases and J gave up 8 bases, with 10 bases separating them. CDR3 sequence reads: CAWSSRGEAFF. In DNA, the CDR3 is TGTGCCTGGAGCAGCCGAGGGGAAGCTTTCTTT.

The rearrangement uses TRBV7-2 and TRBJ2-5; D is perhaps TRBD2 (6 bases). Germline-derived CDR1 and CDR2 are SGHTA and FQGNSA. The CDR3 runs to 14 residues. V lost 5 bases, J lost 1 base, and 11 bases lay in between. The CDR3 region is CASSRGRTQETQYF. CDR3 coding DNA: TGTGCCAGCAGCCGGGGGAGAACCCAAGAGACCCAGTACTTC.

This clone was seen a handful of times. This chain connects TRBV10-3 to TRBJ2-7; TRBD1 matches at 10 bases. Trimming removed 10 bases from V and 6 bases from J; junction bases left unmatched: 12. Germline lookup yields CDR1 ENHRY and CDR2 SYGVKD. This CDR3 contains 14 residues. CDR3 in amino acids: CASSGQGIGSEQYF. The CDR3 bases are TGTGCCAGCTCGGGACAGGGGATCGGTAGCGAGCAGTACTTC.

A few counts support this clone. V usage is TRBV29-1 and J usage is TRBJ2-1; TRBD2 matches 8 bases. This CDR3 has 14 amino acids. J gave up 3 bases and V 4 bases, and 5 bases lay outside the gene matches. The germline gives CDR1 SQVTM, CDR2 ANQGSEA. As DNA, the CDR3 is TGCAGCGTTGTTAAACTAGCGGACTACAATGAGCAGTTCTTC. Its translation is CSVVKLADYNEQFF.

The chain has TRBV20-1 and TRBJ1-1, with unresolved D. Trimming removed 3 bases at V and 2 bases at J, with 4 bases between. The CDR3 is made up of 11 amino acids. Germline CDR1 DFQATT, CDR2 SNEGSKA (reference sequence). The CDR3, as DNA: TGCAGTGCTAGGGATAACACTGAAGCTTTCTTT. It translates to CSARDNTEAFF.

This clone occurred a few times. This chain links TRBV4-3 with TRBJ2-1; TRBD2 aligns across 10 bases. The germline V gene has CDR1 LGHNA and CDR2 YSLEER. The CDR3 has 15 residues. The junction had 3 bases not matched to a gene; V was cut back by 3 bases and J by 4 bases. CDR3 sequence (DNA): TGCGCCAGCAGCCAGGCTAGCGGGAGATACAATGAGCAGTTCTTC. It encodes CASSQASGRYNEQFF.

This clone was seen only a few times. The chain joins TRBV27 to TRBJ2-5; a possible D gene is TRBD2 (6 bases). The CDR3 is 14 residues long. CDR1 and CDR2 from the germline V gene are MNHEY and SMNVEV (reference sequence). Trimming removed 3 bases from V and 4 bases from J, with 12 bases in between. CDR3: CASSFADYPETQYF. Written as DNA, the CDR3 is TGTGCCAGCAGTTTTGCGGACTACCCAGAGACCCAGTACTTC.

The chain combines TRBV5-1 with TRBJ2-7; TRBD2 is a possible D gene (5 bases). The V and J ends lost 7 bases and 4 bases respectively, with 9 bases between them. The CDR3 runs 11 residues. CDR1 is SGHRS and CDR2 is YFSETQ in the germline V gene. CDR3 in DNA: TGCGCCAGCCGGGAAGGATACGAGCAGTACTTC. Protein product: CASREGYEQYF.

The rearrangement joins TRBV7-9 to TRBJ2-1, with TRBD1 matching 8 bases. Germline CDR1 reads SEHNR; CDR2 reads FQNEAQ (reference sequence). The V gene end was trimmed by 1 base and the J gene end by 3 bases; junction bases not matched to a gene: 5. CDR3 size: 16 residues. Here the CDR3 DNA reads TGTGCCAGCAGCTTAGGTGCAGGGGGCTTCTACAATGAGCAGTTCTTC. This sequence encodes CASSLGAGGFYNEQFF.

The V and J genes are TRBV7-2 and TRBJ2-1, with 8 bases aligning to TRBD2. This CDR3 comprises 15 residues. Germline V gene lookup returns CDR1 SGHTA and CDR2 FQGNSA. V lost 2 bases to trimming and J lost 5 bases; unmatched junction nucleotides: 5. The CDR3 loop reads CASSLRFSGDNEQFF. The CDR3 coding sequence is TGTGCCAGCAGCTTACGTTTTAGCGGGGACAATGAGCAGTTCTTC.

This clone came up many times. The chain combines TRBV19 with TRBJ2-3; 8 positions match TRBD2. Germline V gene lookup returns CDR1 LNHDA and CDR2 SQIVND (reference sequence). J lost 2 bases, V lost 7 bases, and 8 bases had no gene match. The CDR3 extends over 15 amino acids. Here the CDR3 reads CASKQAGVATDTQYF. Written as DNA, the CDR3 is TGTGCCAGTAAGCAAGCGGGGGTAGCCACAGATACGCAGTATTTT.

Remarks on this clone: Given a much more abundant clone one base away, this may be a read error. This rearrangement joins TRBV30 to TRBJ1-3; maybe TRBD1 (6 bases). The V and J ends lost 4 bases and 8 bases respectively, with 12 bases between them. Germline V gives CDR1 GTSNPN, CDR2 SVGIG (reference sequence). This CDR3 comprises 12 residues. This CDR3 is CAWMRGGHTIYF. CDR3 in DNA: TGTGCCTGGATGCGGGGGGGCCACACCATATATTTT.

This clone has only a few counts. CDR3 DNA sequence: TGTGCCAGCAGTTTACCCCAGACAGGGACTAATCAGCCCCAGCATTTT. The encoded protein is CASSLPQTGTNQPQHF. The rearrangement uses TRBV28 and TRBJ1-5; 7 nucleotides agree with TRBD1. Per the germline V gene, CDR1 is MDHEN and CDR2 is SYDVKM. The CDR3 extends over 16 amino acids. The J segment lost 4 bases and the V segment lost 2 bases, leaving 8 bases of the junction unmatched.

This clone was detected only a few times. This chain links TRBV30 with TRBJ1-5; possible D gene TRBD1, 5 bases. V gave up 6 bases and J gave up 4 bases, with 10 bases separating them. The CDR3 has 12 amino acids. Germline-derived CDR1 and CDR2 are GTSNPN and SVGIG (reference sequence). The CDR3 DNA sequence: TGTGCCTGCGCGGGGGGAAATCAGCCCCAGCATTTT. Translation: CACAGGNQPQHF.

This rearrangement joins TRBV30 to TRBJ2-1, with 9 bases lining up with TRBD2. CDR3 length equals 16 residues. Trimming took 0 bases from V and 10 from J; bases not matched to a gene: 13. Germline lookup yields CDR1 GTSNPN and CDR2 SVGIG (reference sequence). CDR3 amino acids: CAWSVLRLAGSLEQFF. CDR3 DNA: TGTGCCTGGAGTGTACTGCGGCTAGCGGGAAGCTTGGAGCAGTTCTTC. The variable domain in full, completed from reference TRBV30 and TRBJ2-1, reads SQTIHQWPATLVQPVGSPLSLECTVEGTSNPNLYWYRQAAGRGLQLLFYSVGIGQISSEVPQNLSASRPQDRQFILSSKKLLLSDSGFYLCAWSVLRLAGSLEQFFGPGTRLTVL.